This T cell receptor beta chain was observed in a study of chemoradiotherapy in HPV16-positive cancers. This clone turned up a few times. Assay: immunoSEQ multiplex PCR; the TCRdb copy retains only in-frame clones and omits some. In the table there are around 9,200 clones, around four fifths of which are singletons. The clonotype was recovered from a human donor with HPV-associated anogenital cancer. The specimen was obtained from a patient who underwent chemoradiotherapy.

The CDR3 is CASSSTGDAGNTIYF. CDR3 DNA sequence: TGCGCCAGCAGCTCAACAGGGGACGCTGGAAACACCATATATTTT. The genes are TRBV5-1 and TRBJ1-3, with 7 bases lining up with TRBD1. The CDR3 spans 15 residues. Trimming took 3 bases from V and 2 from J; bases not matched to a gene: 5. The germline V gene encodes CDR1 SGHRS and CDR2 YFSETQ.